The clone carrying this T cell receptor beta chain was seen only a few times. Described time point: newly diagnosed GD, antithyroid drugs for less than 3 months. The TCR library was prepared using RNA isolated from PBMCs. The TCR beta library used iRepertoire HTBI primers with Arm-PCR amplification of CDR3. TCRdb ran MiXCR on the multiplex PCR reads and lists one entry per CDR3 protein. Among around 250,000 distinct CDR3 sequences listed, 15% to 20% were seen once. The sample is drawn from a study of regulatory T cells in long-lasting Graves disease. Study as a whole: Under 3 months of antithyroid drugs had been taken by newly diagnosed Graves' patients.

These data are also associated with another study on T cells in Graves' hyperthyroidism and ophthalmopathy. From that study: For Graves' hyperthyroidism to be stable, ophthalmopathy could not progress within 18 months. A set of HTBI primers served as the primers for a first-round RT-PCR of the TCR CDR3.

The TCR was taken from a woman younger than 45 with Graves disease. The source was peripheral blood mononuclear cells (PBMCs), collected at new diagnosis, from a patient treated with antithyroid drugs.

CDR3 bases: TGTGCCAGCAGCTTAGGACGGGACAGGGGGAACACTGAAGCTTTCTTT. It yields the protein CASSLGRDRGNTEAFF. This chain joins TRBV7-9 and TRBJ1-1; 10 bases match TRBD1. The CDR3 is 16 amino acids. V gave up 1 base and J gave up 1 base; unmatched junction bases: 3. CDR1 and CDR2 (germline): SEHNR, FQNEAQ (reference sequence).